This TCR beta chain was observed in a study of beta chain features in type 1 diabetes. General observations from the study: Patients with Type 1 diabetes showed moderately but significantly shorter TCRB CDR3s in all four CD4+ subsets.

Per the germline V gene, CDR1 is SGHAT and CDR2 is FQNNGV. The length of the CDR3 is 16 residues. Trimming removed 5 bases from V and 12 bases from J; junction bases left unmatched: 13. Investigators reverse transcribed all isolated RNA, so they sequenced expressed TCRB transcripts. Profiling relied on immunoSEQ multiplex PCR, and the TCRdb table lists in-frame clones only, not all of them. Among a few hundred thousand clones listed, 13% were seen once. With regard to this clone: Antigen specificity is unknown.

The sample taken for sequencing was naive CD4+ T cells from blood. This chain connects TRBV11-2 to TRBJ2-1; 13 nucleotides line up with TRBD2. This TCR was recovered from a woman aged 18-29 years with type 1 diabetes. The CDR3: CASSPGLAGVGKGQFF. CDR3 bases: TGTGCCAGCAGCCCAGGACTAGCGGGAGTGGGAAAGGGGCAGTTCTTC.